This TCR beta chain was sequenced in a study of long-term antiretroviral therapy in people with HIV. Whole-study results and caveats: Against controls, HIV repertoires showed narrower ranges of CDR3 length. Participants lacked recorded data on ART adherence, viral resistance or therapy changes. Once patients were on ART, diversity went higher but still fell short of transplant donor controls.

V shed 3 bases, J shed 2 bases, and the junction held 2 bases outside the gene matches. Germline assignment: CDR1 KGHSH and CDR2 LQKENI. This CDR3 contains 17 residues. The study drew at least one pre-ART and at least two post-ART PBMC samples from every donor. Note on this clone: Its antigen remains unknown.

Running of the v3.0 immunoSEQ assay took place at survey level. TCRdb keeps only in-frame clones here, not all; method: immunoSEQ multiplex PCR. The sample holds tens of thousands of clones, about 82% seen once. This sequence was found in a young man with HIV. The V and J genes are TRBV18 and TRBJ2-3, with 16 nucleotides matching TRBD2. This material consisted of unsorted PBMCs, taken around 3.3 years after starting antiretroviral therapy. CDR3 coding DNA: TGTGCCAGCTCACCGGGGACTAGCGGGGGGGCCACAGATACGCAGTATTTT. Its protein is CASSPGTSGGATDTQYF.